One sample yielded the 20 T cell receptor beta chains listed below, sequenced in a study of OX40 agonist ivuxolimab in advanced cancers. TCRdb's table, derived via immunoSEQ multiplex PCR, lists solely in-frame clones and lacks some. The sample includes about 120,000 clones, 80% to 90% of them seen just once. The sequenced sample was CD4+ or CD8+ T cells sorted from blood, obtained in a trial of the OX40 agonist ivuxolimab. The receptors shown here come from an adult with an advanced solid tumor such as melanoma, head and neck, liver or kidney cancer.

This chain uses TRBV5-8 with TRBJ2-1; 8 bases are shared with TRBD2. CDR1 is SGHTS, CDR2 YDEGEE, per germline. The CDR3 loop spans 18 amino acids. The junction had 16 bases not matched to a gene; V was cut back by 3 bases and J by 5 bases. The CDR3 DNA follows: TGTGCCAGCAGCTCGGCTACAGCGGGGGTTACCGGGGACAATGAGCAGTTCTTC. Protein product: CASSSATAGVTGDNEQFF.

The chain combines TRBV19 with TRBJ1-6; D ambiguous. V lost 6 bases, J lost 7 bases, and 13 bases lay in between. The CDR3 totals 14 residues. The germline CDR1 and CDR2 sequences are LNHDA and SQIVND (reference sequence). The DNA for the CDR3 is TGTGCCAGTAGCAACGGGTGGAGGAATTCACCCCTCCACTTT. This codes for CASSNGWRNSPLHF.

The chain links TRBV9 to TRBJ1-2; TRBD1 is a possible D gene (5 bases). The length of the CDR3 is 13 residues. Per the germline V gene, CDR1 is SGDLS and CDR2 is YYNGEE. V lost 1 base, J lost 2 bases, and 6 bases lay in between. The CDR3 region is CASSVTGNYGYTF. CDR3 nucleotide sequence: TGTGCCAGCAGCGTAACAGGAAACTATGGCTACACCTTC.

This sequence joins TRBV18 and TRBJ1-2; the D is unclear. The CDR3 is 12 residues long. Per germline, CDR1 KGHSH and CDR2 LQKENI. The ends were cut back, 6 bases at V and 6 bases at J, with 11 bases in the middle. CDR3 sequence (DNA): TGTGCCAGCTCCTACAGTGGGGATGGCTACACCTTC. Protein: CASSYSGDGYTF. Using reference TRBV18 and TRBJ1-2 for the parts outside the CDR3, the full variable domain is NAGVMQNPRHLVRRRGQEARLRCSPMKGHSHVYWYRQLPEEGLKFMVYLQKENIIDESGMPKERFSAEFPKEGPSILRIQQVVRGDSAAYFCASSYSGDGYTFGSGTRLTVV.

The rearrangement joins TRBV10-2 to TRBJ1-1, with D maybe TRBD1 (6 bases). The CDR3 contains 14 residues. Germline V gives CDR1 WSHSY, CDR2 SAAADI. V lost 4 bases and J 4 bases, leaving 13 bases between the germline ends. This CDR3 reads CASSVGGRGTEAFF. The CDR3 coding sequence is TGCGCCAGCAGTGTGGGGGGCAGGGGCACTGAAGCTTTCTTT.

The chain is built from TRBV11-1 and TRBJ2-5; D is uncertain. Germline V lookup: CDR1 SGHAT, CDR2 FQDESV (reference sequence). The germline V and J ends were trimmed by 5 bases and 1 base, with 8 bases remaining between them. This CDR3 contains 13 residues. As DNA, the CDR3 is TGTGCCAGCAGCCCCAGGTTCCAAGAGACCCAGTACTTC. Residues: CASSPRFQETQYF.

V is TRBV18 and J is TRBJ2-3; the match to TRBD1 covers 9 bases. Per germline, CDR1 KGHSH and CDR2 LQKENI. The CDR3 is 16 residues long. Trimming at V came to 4 bases and at J to 2 bases, leaving 7 bases not matched to a gene. The CDR3 here is CASSLYRTGDTDTQYF. The CDR3 DNA follows: TGTGCCAGCTCACTTTACCGGACAGGGGACACAGATACGCAGTATTTT.

This clone has only one observation. The J gene is TRBJ1-2, the V gene TRBV9; tentatively, D is TRBD1 (5 bases). Per germline, CDR1 SGDLS and CDR2 YYNGEE. Trimming removed 0 bases at V and 4 bases at J, with 10 bases between. CDR3 length equals 14 residues. The CDR3 region is CASSVEGRVYGYTF. CDR3 DNA sequence: TGTGCCAGCAGCGTAGAGGGGCGGGTCTATGGCTACACCTTC.

V is TRBV6-5 and J is TRBJ1-6, with TRBD1 as a possible D gene (6 bases). In germline, CDR1 is MNHEY, CDR2 SVGAGI. The V end lost 0 bases, the J end lost 7 bases, and 13 bases lay between the germline ends. This CDR3 has 16 amino acids. In DNA, the CDR3 is TGTGCCAGCAGTTACTCGAAGTCCACAGGGAATTCACCCCTCCACTTT. Amino acid sequence: CASSYSKSTGNSPLHF.

V and J are TRBV6-5 and TRBJ2-7, with 9 bases aligning to TRBD2. Per the germline V gene, CDR1 is MNHEY and CDR2 is SVGAGI. Trimming cost V 4 bases and J 1 base; bases outside gene matches: 5. The CDR3 runs to 15 residues. CDR3 residues: CASSSGAGGSYEQYF. The CDR3 DNA reads as TGTGCCAGCAGTTCCGGAGCGGGGGGTTCCTACGAGCAGTACTTC.

The rearrangement joins TRBV19 to TRBJ1-5, with 7 bases that match TRBD1. V trimming: 6 bases; J trimming: 0 bases; junction bases outside the gene matches: 5. Germline V gene sequence: CDR1 LNHDA, CDR2 SQIVND (reference sequence). The CDR3 is 15 amino acids. The CDR3 is CASRSTGISNQPQHF. The CDR3, as DNA: TGTGCCAGTAGGTCGACAGGGATTAGCAATCAGCCCCAGCATTTT.

The rearrangement joins TRBV5-1 to TRBJ2-7, with 9 positions matching TRBD1. The CDR3 is 14 residues long. The J segment lost 6 bases and the V segment lost 4 bases, leaving 8 bases of the junction unmatched. Per the germline V gene, CDR1 is SGHRS and CDR2 is YFSETQ. CDR3 amino acids: CASSTGTGRGEQYF. The CDR3 DNA sequence: TGCGCCAGCAGCACAGGGACAGGGAGGGGCGAGCAGTACTTC.

V usage is TRBV6-1 and J usage is TRBJ2-3; 10 positions agree with TRBD2. The V gene end was trimmed by 4 bases and the J gene end by 0 bases; junction bases not matched to a gene: 4. CDR1 MNHNS and CDR2 SASEGT come from the germline V gene. This CDR3 comprises 16 residues. The chain's CDR3 is CASSATSGHSTDTQYF. The CDR3 DNA follows: TGTGCCAGCAGTGCGACTAGCGGGCATAGCACAGATACGCAGTATTTT.

The chain has TRBV7-2 and TRBJ1-5; no clear D. CDR3 size: 16 residues. V dropped 2 bases and J dropped 0 bases, with 11 bases sitting between them. Germline-derived CDR1 and CDR2 are SGHTA and FQGNSA. CDR3 protein: CASSLSLGYSNQPQHF. The CDR3 bases are TGTGCCAGCAGCTTAAGTCTCGGCTATAGCAATCAGCCCCAGCATTTT. Filled out from reference TRBV7-2 and TRBJ1-5, the complete variable domain reads GAGVSQSPSNKVTEKGKDVELRCDPISGHTALYWYRQSLGQGLEFLIYFQGNSAPDKSGLPSDRFSAERTGGSVSTLTIQRTQQEDSAVYLCASSLSLGYSNQPQHFGDGTRLSIL.

V gene TRBV5-1 combines with J gene TRBJ2-7, with a tentative D call TRBD2 (5 bases). This CDR3 is built from 14 residues. Trimming took 0 bases from V and 2 from J, leaving 9 bases between them. Germline-derived CDR1 and CDR2 are SGHRS and YFSETQ. CDR3 residues: CASSLAAGPYEQYF. The CDR3 DNA sequence: TGCGCCAGCAGCTTGGCGGCGGGCCCCTACGAGCAGTACTTC.

Worth noting for this clone: Germline and junction disagree at one end, which may indicate a read error. V gene TRBV11-2 combines with J gene TRBJ2-5; unclear D gene. This CDR3 contains 14 residues. CDR1 is SGHAT, CDR2 FQNNGV, per germline. CDR3 nucleotide sequence: TGTGCCAGCAGCTTATCCTTAGGTCAAGGGACCCAGTACTTC. Translating it yields CASSLSLGQGTQYF.

This sequence joins TRBV27 and TRBJ2-3; 8 nucleotides agree with TRBD2. Germline CDR1 MNHEY, CDR2 SMNVEV (reference sequence). The V gene end was trimmed by 5 bases and the J gene end by 5 bases; junction bases not matched to a gene: 12. This CDR3 region has 16 residues. The CDR3 here is CASSAPSTAGGDTQYF. CDR3 coding DNA: TGTGCCAGCAGTGCCCCCTCGACGGCGGGGGGAGATACGCAGTATTTT.

This sequence joins TRBV11-2 and TRBJ1-4, with D perhaps TRBD1 (5 bases). This CDR3 is built from 13 residues. The V and J ends lost 1 base and 7 bases respectively, with 7 bases between them. Germline lookup yields CDR1 SGHAT and CDR2 FQNNGV. The CDR3 protein is CASSLGGGEKLFF. DNA for the CDR3: TGTGCCAGCAGCTTAGGGGGGGGTGAAAAACTGTTTTTT.

The chain links TRBV7-2 to TRBJ2-1; 8 bases are a match to TRBD2. The CDR3 runs 18 residues. J gave up 7 bases and V 1 base, and 15 bases lay outside the gene matches. Germline CDR1 and CDR2: SGHTA and FQGNSA. This chain's CDR3 is CASSLVIAGGGWVNEQFF. In nucleotides, the CDR3 is TGTGCCAGCAGCTTAGTTATCGCCGGGGGGGGCTGGGTTAATGAGCAGTTCTTC.

The gene calls are TRBV7-2 and TRBJ2-3; 8 positions match TRBD2. The V gene's germline CDR1 is SGHTA and CDR2 FQGNSA. The CDR3 contains 14 residues. The J segment lost 4 bases and the V segment lost 0 bases, leaving 0 bases of the junction unmatched. The CDR3 coding sequence is TGTGCCAGCAGCTTAGCGCGGGGGGCAGATACGCAGTATTTT. Protein sequence: CASSLARGADTQYF.